This TCR beta chain originates from a study of long-term antiretroviral therapy in people with HIV. Study findings and constraints: Despite increasing after ART, diversity remained lower than that of transplant donor controls. In the period from the mid-2000s to the late 2010s, blood was collected, possibly under older ART regimens. Missing from the dataset were any data on ART adherence, viral resistance or therapy changes.

With survey level as its setting, the immunoSEQ assay was v3.0. Here immunoSEQ multiplex PCR was the method, and the copy in TCRdb shows in-frame clones only, minus some. The table lists over 30,000 clones, around 75% of them singletons. Concerning this clone itself: Its specificity is unknown.

The V end was cut by 7 bases, the J end by 0 bases, with 9 bases between. This CDR3 is 13 amino acids long. The germline gives CDR1 SQVTM, CDR2 ANQGSEA. The sequencing here drew on unsorted PBMCs, taken 1.9 years after starting antiretroviral therapy. This chain connects TRBV29-1 to TRBJ1-4; D is undetermined. The source is a man aged 18 to 30 with HIV. As DNA, the CDR3 is TGCAGCGCCAACTTCGCAACTAATGAAAAACTGTTTTTT. Its protein is CSANFATNEKLFF.